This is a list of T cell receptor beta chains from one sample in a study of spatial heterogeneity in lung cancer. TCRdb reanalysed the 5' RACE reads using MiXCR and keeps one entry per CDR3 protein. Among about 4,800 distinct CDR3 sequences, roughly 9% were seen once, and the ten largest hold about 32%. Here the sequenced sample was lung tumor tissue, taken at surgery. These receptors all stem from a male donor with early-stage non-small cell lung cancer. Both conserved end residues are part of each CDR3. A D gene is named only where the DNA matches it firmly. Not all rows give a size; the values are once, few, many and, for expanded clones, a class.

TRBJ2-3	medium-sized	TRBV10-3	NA	CAIIGPAGTQYF	TGTGCCATCATCGGTCCGGCAGGTACGCAGTATTTT
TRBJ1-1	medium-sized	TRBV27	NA	CASMISGDTEAFF	TGTGCCAGCATGATCTCCGGGGACACTGAAGCTTTCTTT
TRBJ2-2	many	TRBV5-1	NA	CASSLVRATGELFF	TGCGCCAGCAGCTTGGTCAGGGCGACCGGGGAGCTGTTTTTT
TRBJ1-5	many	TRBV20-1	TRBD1	CSARGQGAGQPQHF	TGCAGTGCTAGGGGACAGGGGGCAGGTCAGCCCCAGCATTTT
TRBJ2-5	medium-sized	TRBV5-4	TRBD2	CASSMMSGTSRETQYF	TGTGCCAGCAGCATGATGTCCGGGACTAGCCGAGAGACCCAGTACTTC
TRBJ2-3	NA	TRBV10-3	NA	CAISDSSGTDTQYF	TGTGCCATCAGTGACAGCTCCGGCACAGATACGCAGTATTTT
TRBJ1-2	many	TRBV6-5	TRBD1	CASSHPTGSGYTF	TGTGCCAGCAGTCACCCGACAGGGAGCGGCTACACCTTC
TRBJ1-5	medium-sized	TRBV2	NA	CASSLLAARDQPQHF	TGTGCCAGCAGCCTTCTGGCGGCGCGAGATCAGCCCCAGCATTTT
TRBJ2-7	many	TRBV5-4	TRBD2	CASSLKSGRAASEQYF	TGTGCCAGCAGCTTGAAGAGCGGGAGGGCCGCAAGCGAGCAGTACTTC
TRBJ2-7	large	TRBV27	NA	CASSFSGPSPTEQYF	TGTGCCAGCAGTTTTTCCGGACCCTCCCCGACCGAGCAGTACTTC
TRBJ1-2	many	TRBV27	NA	CASSRLTGYGYTF	TGTGCCAGCAGTCGCCTTACAGGTTATGGCTACACCTTC
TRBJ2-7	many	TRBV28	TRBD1	CASSPGQGPYEQYF	TGTGCCAGCAGTCCAGGACAGGGTCCCTACGAGCAGTACTTC
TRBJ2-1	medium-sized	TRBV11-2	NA	CASSLDVGLPYNEQFF	TGTGCCAGCAGCTTAGACGTCGGGCTACCCTACAATGAGCAGTTCTTC
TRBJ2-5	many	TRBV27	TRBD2	CASSPTVLAGGMETQYF	TGTGCCAGCAGTCCGACCGTTCTTGCGGGGGGGATGGAGACCCAGTACTTC
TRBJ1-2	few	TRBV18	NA	CASSPGQQTYGYTF	TGTGCCAGCTCACCAGGACAACAAACCTATGGCTACACCTTC
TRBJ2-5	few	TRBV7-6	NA	CVSSSLRQETQYF	TGTGTCAGCAGCTCACTACGACAAGAGACCCAGTACTTC
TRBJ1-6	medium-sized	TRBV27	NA	CASSVNPGSYNSPLHF	TGTGCCAGCAGTGTGAATCCGGGCTCCTATAATTCACCCCTCCACTTT
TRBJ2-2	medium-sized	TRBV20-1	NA	CSANRLGLSTGELFF	TGCAGTGCCAACCGTCTTGGGCTAAGTACCGGGGAGCTGTTTTTT